This TCR beta chain was recorded in a study of T cell responses to AZD1222 COVID-19 vaccine. Study-wide findings and caveats: Donors skewed white British and female; clonal diversity was possibly underestimated.

Produced via immunoSEQ multiplex PCR; TCRdb's table is partial and in-frame only. The profile shows roughly 180,000 clones, approximately 93% of them singletons. Trimming took off 5 bases at V and 4 bases at J, with 3 bases between the two ends. The CDR3 consists of 11 residues. Regarding this clone: The antigen remains unidentified.

This sequence joins TRBV12-3 or TRBV12-4 and TRBJ2-1; D is unclear. This specimen consisted of peripheral blood, obtained 28 days after the second AZD1222 dose. This clonotype was sampled from an adult who received the AZD1222 COVID-19 vaccine. As DNA, the CDR3 is TGTGCCAGCAGTCTTTACAATGAGCAGTTCTTC. Protein product: CASSLYNEQFF.